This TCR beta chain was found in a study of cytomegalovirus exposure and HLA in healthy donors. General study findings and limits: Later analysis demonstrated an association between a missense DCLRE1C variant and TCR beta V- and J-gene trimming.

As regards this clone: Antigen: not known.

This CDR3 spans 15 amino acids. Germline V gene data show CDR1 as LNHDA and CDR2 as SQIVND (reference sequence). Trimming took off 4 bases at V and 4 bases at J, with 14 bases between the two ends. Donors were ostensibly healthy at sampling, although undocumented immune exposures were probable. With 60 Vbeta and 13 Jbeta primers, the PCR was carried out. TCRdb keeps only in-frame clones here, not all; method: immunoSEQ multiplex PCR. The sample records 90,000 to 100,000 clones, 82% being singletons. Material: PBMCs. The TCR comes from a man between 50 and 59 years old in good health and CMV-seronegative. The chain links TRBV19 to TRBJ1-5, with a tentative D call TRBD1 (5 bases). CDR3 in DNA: TGTGCCAGTAGTACGTCTGACAGCCTAAATCAGCCCCAGCATTTT. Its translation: CASSTSDSLNQPQHF.